This entry lists 26 T cell receptor beta chains sequenced from one sample in a study of CD8+ T cells in alopecia areata. Treatment noted: oral pan-JAK inhibitor, 5-10 mg twice daily. Extraction and reverse transcription of RNA yielded cDNA as the sequencing template. Sequencing was performed with immunoSEQ multiplex PCR; in TCRdb, only in-frame clones are kept and a portion is missing. The repertoire holds 200,000 or so clones, with 58% as singletons. The material was CD4+ T cells sorted from blood, obtained at week 24, from a patient treated with tofacitinib. Source of these receptors: a human donor with alopecia areata.

The chain recombines TRBV29-1 with TRBJ2-1; TRBD1 aligns across 12 bases. CDR1 is SQVTM and CDR2 is ANQGSEA in the germline V gene. The junction had 4 bases not matched to a gene; V was cut back by 3 bases and J by 7 bases. The CDR3 is 14 residues long. CDR3 DNA sequence: TGCAGCGTTGAGGGACAGGGGGCGGGGAATGAGCAGTTCTTC. Encoded protein: CSVEGQGAGNEQFF.

Of note for this clone: The junction departs from the called germline gene at one end, perhaps through a read error. This chain connects TRBV7-9 to TRBJ1-5; D not certain. The length of the CDR3 is 12 residues. Germline V gene lookup returns CDR1 SEHNR and CDR2 FQNEAQ (reference sequence). The CDR3: CASSRYNQLQHF. The CDR3 DNA reads TGTGCCAGCAGCCGATACAATCAGCTCCAGCATTTT.

This rearrangement joins TRBV4-2 to TRBJ2-7; 8 bases line up with TRBD2. V trimming: 0 bases; J trimming: 2 bases; junction bases outside the gene matches: 9. The CDR3 covers 17 residues. The germline gives CDR1 LGHNA, CDR2 YNFKEQ. CDR3 DNA: TGTGCCAGCAGCCAAGATTTTGAGTGGCGGGGGGCCTACGAGCAGTACTTC. Translated, it gives CASSQDFEWRGAYEQYF.

The chain joins TRBV19 to TRBJ1-2; 8 bases are a match to TRBD1. Germline V lookup: CDR1 LNHDA, CDR2 SQIVND (reference sequence). The CDR3 has 15 amino acids. Germline trimming cut 5 bases from V and 4 bases from J; bases unmatched to any gene: 9. The CDR3 DNA follows: TGTGCCAGTAGTTCATCGGGACAGGTTGTCTATGGCTACACCTTC. Its translation is CASSSSGQVVYGYTF.

The chain employs TRBV5-1 and TRBJ2-1; D gene uncertain. V lost 4 bases to trimming and J lost 3 bases, with 14 bases between them. Germline V gene sequence: CDR1 SGHRS, CDR2 YFSETQ. The CDR3 is 15 residues long. CDR3 nucleotides: TGCGCCAGCAGCCCGCCCCGGGTTAGCTACAATGAGCAGTTCTTC. Protein sequence: CASSPPRVSYNEQFF.

This chain connects TRBV5-1 to TRBJ2-5; D unresolved. The CDR3 loop spans 13 amino acids. Germline CDR1 and CDR2: SGHRS and YFSETQ. V lost 4 bases to trimming and J lost 3 bases, with 10 bases between them. The CDR3 DNA sequence: TGCGCCAGCAGCGGCGCTCGGGAAGAGACCCAGTACTTC. Its translation is CASSGAREETQYF.

This clone was recorded once. The gene calls are TRBV29-1 and TRBJ2-7; the D is unclear. V lost 4 bases and J lost 2, with 9 bases in between. Germline-derived CDR1 and CDR2 are SQVTM and ANQGSEA. This CDR3 contains 12 residues. The CDR3 region is CSVVTVAYEQYF. CDR3 sequence (DNA): TGCAGCGTTGTAACAGTTGCCTACGAGCAGTACTTC.

This chain connects TRBV18 to TRBJ2-7; 8 nucleotides line up with TRBD1. The germline gives CDR1 KGHSH, CDR2 LQKENI. This CDR3 has 12 amino acids. J was trimmed by 6 bases and V by 2 bases; bases with no gene match: 0. The CDR3 DNA sequence: TGTGCCAGCTCACCAGGACAGGGCGAGCAGTACTTC. Protein sequence: CASSPGQGEQYF.

This clone appeared a single time. The CDR3: CAISESRDSGELFF. In nucleotides, the CDR3 is TGTGCCATCAGTGAGTCCCGAGACAGCGGGGAGCTGTTTTTT. The chain combines TRBV10-3 with TRBJ2-2; D perhaps matches TRBD1 (5 bases). The CDR3 sequence is 14 residues long. Trimming stripped 0 bases from V and 7 bases from J, with 9 bases between. The germline CDR1 and CDR2 sequences are ENHRY and SYGVKD.

This clone turned up a few times. Mismatch with germline at one junction end may stem from a read error. The chain has TRBV7-2 and TRBJ2-1; 11 positions match TRBD2. The CDR3 loop spans 18 amino acids. Per the germline V gene, CDR1 is SGHTA and CDR2 is FQGNSA. CDR3 in amino acids: CASTLAGGLSDAYNEQFF. The CDR3 coding sequence is TGTGCCAGCACCTTAGCGGGGGGGCTCTCTGACGCCTACAATGAGCAGTTCTTC.

J is TRBJ2-7 and V is TRBV2, with 9 bases fitting TRBD1. CDR1 and CDR2 from the germline V gene are SNHLY and FYNNEI. CDR3 length equals 16 residues. V dropped 6 bases and J dropped 5; count of bases not matched to a gene: 14. The CDR3 is CASSLSSTGGGDEQYF. The DNA of the CDR3 is TGTGCCAGCAGCCTCAGTTCGACAGGGGGAGGAGACGAGCAGTACTTC.

The chain has TRBV6-5 and TRBJ2-3; 7 bases line up with TRBD2. V shed 6 bases and J 5 bases; nucleotides not matched to a gene: 5. This CDR3 is built from 13 residues. Per the germline V gene, CDR1 is MNHEY and CDR2 is SVGAGI. CDR3 nucleotides: TGTGCCAGCAGCCGCGGGAGCCTAGATACGCAGTATTTT. Translation gives CASSRGSLDTQYF.

This chain connects TRBV5-1 to TRBJ2-2; D ambiguous. Germline CDR1 and CDR2: SGHRS and YFSETQ. The CDR3 runs 15 residues. Trimming took 4 bases from V and 0 from J, leaving 10 bases between them. CDR3 in amino acids: CASSPDLSNTGELFF. The DNA of the CDR3 is TGCGCCAGCAGCCCCGACTTGTCGAACACCGGGGAGCTGTTTTTT.

There are a few counts of this clone. J is TRBJ2-5 and V is TRBV7-2; 8 bases match TRBD2. Germline lookup yields CDR1 SGHTA and CDR2 FQGNSA. J was trimmed by 5 bases and V by 3 bases; bases with no gene match: 11. The CDR3 sequence is 16 residues long. CDR3 nucleotides: TGTGCCAGCAGCTTTGGCCCGGGACTAGGTGGTGAGACCCAGTACTTC. It yields the protein CASSFGPGLGGETQYF.

The rearrangement joins TRBV25-1 to TRBJ1-1; a possible D gene is TRBD1 (6 bases). V gave up 4 bases and J gave up 11 bases, with 14 bases separating them. The CDR3 is 12 residues long. Germline V lookup: CDR1 MGHDK, CDR2 SYGVNS. CDR3 sequence reads: CASSVDSRRAFF. Written as DNA, the CDR3 is TGTGCCAGCAGTGTGGACAGCCGGCGGGCTTTCTTT.

This clone occurred a few times. The V call is TRBV6-6, the J call TRBJ2-5, with TRBD2 matching over 7 bases. The germline gives CDR1 MNHNY, CDR2 SVGAGI (reference sequence). J gave up 0 bases and V 4 bases, and 8 bases lay outside the gene matches. The CDR3 is 16 residues long. The CDR3 region is CASSSSRGRNQETQYF. The CDR3 DNA sequence: TGTGCCAGCAGTTCCTCGCGGGGGAGAAACCAAGAGACCCAGTACTTC.

The chain has TRBV23-1 and TRBJ2-1; D is undetermined. TRBV23-1 is assigned to the ORF class and has an uncertain function. This CDR3 comprises 16 residues. V was trimmed by 1 base and J by 0 bases, leaving 10 bases between them. CDR3 sequence: CASSQYWRTSYNEQFF. Written as DNA, the CDR3 is TGCGCCAGCAGTCAATACTGGCGGACCTCCTACAATGAGCAGTTCTTC.

The chain links TRBV11-3 to TRBJ2-5; 10 bases are a match to TRBD1. V was clipped by 5 bases and J by 5 bases; unmatched bases: 11. In germline, CDR1 is SGHNT, CDR2 YENEEA. This CDR3 contains 16 residues. The CDR3 DNA sequence: TGTGCCAGCAGCACCTCGACAGGGGGCGGCAGGGAGACCCAGTACTTC. Protein: CASSTSTGGGRETQYF.

The V and J genes are TRBV25-1 and TRBJ2-2, with TRBD1 matching over 9 bases. J lost 6 bases, V lost 5 bases, and 7 bases had no gene match. CDR1 and CDR2 from the germline V gene are MGHDK and SYGVNS. The CDR3 covers 15 residues. The CDR3 DNA reads as TGTGCCAGCAGTCGAACAGGGGGCTTGTCCGGGGAGCTGTTTTTT. Translated, it gives CASSRTGGLSGELFF.

The chain employs TRBV6-1 and TRBJ2-5; no reliable D call. This CDR3 region has 13 residues. V dropped 6 bases and J dropped 2 bases, with 10 bases sitting between them. Germline lookup yields CDR1 MNHNS and CDR2 SASEGT. The CDR3: CASRPGQQETQYF. CDR3 in DNA: TGTGCCAGCAGACCGGGTCAACAAGAGACCCAGTACTTC.

The chain combines TRBV7-3 with TRBJ1-1, with unresolved D. Germline V CDR1 and CDR2: SGHTA, FQGTGA. Trimming stripped 2 bases from V and 0 bases from J, with 7 bases between. The length of the CDR3 is 14 residues. CDR3 DNA: TGTGCCAGCAGCTTAGGAGGGATGAACACTGAAGCTTTCTTT. It specifies CASSLGGMNTEAFF.

The genes are TRBV27 and TRBJ1-4; a weak D match, TRBD1 (5 bases). The CDR3 runs to 16 residues. V lost 4 bases and J 7 bases, leaving 19 bases between the germline ends. CDR1 is MNHEY, CDR2 SMNVEV, per germline (reference sequence). The CDR3, as DNA: TGTGCCAGCAGTTCCCAGATCCTAGGGGCGGGTGAAAAACTGTTTTTT. This gives the protein CASSSQILGAGEKLFF.

CDR3 DNA: TGTGCCAGCAGTCCCGACAGGCAGGGCACAGATACGCAGTATTTT. It codes for CASSPDRQGTDTQYF. The gene calls are TRBV2 and TRBJ2-3; D is possibly TRBD1 (6 bases). Trimming pared 5 bases from V and 1 base from J, leaving 13 bases between. In germline, CDR1 is SNHLY, CDR2 FYNNEI. CDR3 length: 15 amino acids.

J is TRBJ2-5 and V is TRBV20-1; D is ambiguous. The CDR3 totals 10 residues. Trimming shortened V by 4 bases and J by 5 bases, and 5 bases separated the two germline ends. Germline CDR1 and CDR2: DFQATT and SNEGSKA (reference sequence). The CDR3 DNA follows: TGCAGTGCTACCCGGGAGACCCAGTACTTC. Amino acids: CSATRETQYF.

This sequence joins TRBV7-2 and TRBJ2-1; D is unclear. The V end was cut by 3 bases, the J end by 4 bases, with 4 bases between. Germline assignment: CDR1 SGHTA and CDR2 FQGNSA. The CDR3 runs to 12 residues. The CDR3 nucleotides read TGTGCCAGCAGCTTCCTATACAATGAGCAGTTCTTC. Translating it yields CASSFLYNEQFF.

The chain combines TRBV5-6 with TRBJ2-3; TRBD1 aligns across 7 bases. The V gene's germline CDR1 is SGHDT and CDR2 YYEEEE. With 0 bases clipped from V and 11 bases from J, the junction kept 15 bases outside the gene matches. The CDR3 loop spans 16 amino acids. CDR3 sequence: CASSLEKGALMSRQYF. The CDR3 DNA is TGTGCCAGCAGCTTGGAAAAGGGGGCGTTAATGAGTCGGCAGTATTTT.